What follows are 18 T cell receptor beta chains derived from one specimen sequenced in a study of blood T cell repertoires in COVID-19. Libraries were prepared by immunoSEQ multiplex PCR; TCRdb keeps only in-frame clonotypes and omits some of them. The table has around 300,000 clones, around 90% seen once. The source material was PBMCs or T cells enriched from blood (not recorded which). Receptors were obtained from a woman between 40 and 55 years old who had recovered from COVID-19.

The CDR3 DNA reads as TGTGCCACCAGCAGAGACCGGGGATACACTGAAGCTTTCTTT. Its translation is CATSRDRGYTEAFF. The chain employs TRBV15 and TRBJ1-1; the D is unclear. Between the trimmed V and J ends, which lost 0 bases and 3 bases, there was a span of 8 bases. This CDR3 contains 14 residues. Germline V gene sequence: CDR1 LNHNV, CDR2 YYDKDF (reference sequence).

The rearrangement links TRBV5-4 to TRBJ1-1; 8 nucleotides agree with TRBD1. V was clipped by 3 bases and J by 6 bases; unmatched bases: 4. The CDR3 loop spans 13 amino acids. In germline, CDR1 is SGHNT, CDR2 YYREEE (reference sequence). The CDR3 loop is CASSSGQGPEAFF. The CDR3 bases are TGTGCCAGCAGCTCAGGACAGGGCCCTGAAGCTTTCTTT.

This chain uses TRBV18 with TRBJ1-2, with a possible D match to TRBD1 (5 bases). This CDR3 has 15 amino acids. Looked up from germline, CDR1 is KGHSH and CDR2 is LQKENI. V lost 2 bases to trimming and J lost 2 bases, with 12 bases between them. The CDR3 reads CASSPNLAGNYGYTF. Here the CDR3 DNA reads TGTGCCAGCTCACCAAATCTGGCAGGGAACTATGGCTACACCTTC.

The V gene is TRBV6-1, the J gene TRBJ2-5; TRBD1 aligns across 8 bases. This CDR3 contains 18 residues. From germline, CDR1 is MNHNS and CDR2 SASEGT. The J segment lost 0 bases and the V segment lost 1 base, leaving 10 bases of the junction unmatched. The CDR3 DNA reads TGTGCCAGCAGTGAAGGCGCAGGACAGGGCCAGTACCAAGAGACCCAGTACTTC. Its translation: CASSEGAGQGQYQETQYF.

The V and J genes are TRBV12-2 and TRBJ2-5; the table's D call, TRBD1, was not checked against the DNA. TRBV12-2 is flagged as a pseudogene. The CDR3 is made up of 13 amino acids. CDR3: CASRFDRKETQYF. CDR3 coding DNA: TGTGCAAGTCGCTTTGACAGAAAAGAGACCCAGTACTTC.

In DNA form, the CDR3 reads TGTGCCAGCACCCAAGACCTACCAAACATTCAGTACTTC. The encoded protein is CASTQDLPNIQYF. V and J are TRBV7-9 and TRBJ2-4, with D unresolved. Germline values: CDR1 SEHNR, CDR2 FQNEAQ (reference sequence). The CDR3 is 13 amino acids. The V end was cut by 7 bases, the J end by 6 bases, with 13 bases between.

The genes are TRBV5-1 and TRBJ2-7; TRBD2 agrees at 8 bases. Germline trimming cut 0 bases from V and 3 bases from J; bases unmatched to any gene: 5. The CDR3 has 15 amino acids. Per germline, CDR1 SGHRS and CDR2 YFSETQ. Written as DNA, the CDR3 is TGCGCCAGCAGCTTGGTAGTAGCGGGAAACTACGAGCAGTACTTC. Its translation is CASSLVVAGNYEQYF. Filled out from reference TRBV5-1 and TRBJ2-7, the complete variable domain reads KAGVTQTPRYLIKTRGQQVTLSCSPISGHRSVSWYQQTPGQGLQFLFEYFSETQRNKGNFPGRFSGRQFSNSRSEMNVSTLELGDSALYLCASSLVVAGNYEQYFGPGTRLTVT.

The chain carries TRBV2 and TRBJ1-1; D is possibly TRBD1 (5 bases). With 0 bases removed from V and 1 base from J, the gap between germline ends came to 12 bases. CDR1 and CDR2 (germline): SNHLY, FYNNEI. The CDR3 contains 16 residues. CDR3 loop: CASSEALGQANTEAFF. CDR3 DNA: TGTGCCAGCAGTGAAGCGCTAGGACAAGCGAACACTGAAGCTTTCTTT.

V is TRBV18 and J is TRBJ1-1, with D unclear. This CDR3 comprises 12 residues. Germline-derived CDR1 and CDR2 are KGHSH and LQKENI. Trimming pared 5 bases from V and 7 bases from J, leaving 11 bases between. The CDR3 DNA is TGTGCCAGCTCAGCGATACAGAGTGAAGCTTTCTTT. It codes for CASSAIQSEAFF.

The rearrangement uses TRBV4-1 and TRBJ1-2; D might be TRBD1 (6 bases). The CDR3 has 16 residues. The V and J ends lost 0 bases and 4 bases respectively, with 15 bases between them. Germline V gene data show CDR1 as MGHRA and CDR2 as YSYEKL. The CDR3 region is CASSQDSNRASYGYTF. DNA for the CDR3: TGCGCCAGCAGCCAAGACTCGAACAGGGCAAGCTATGGCTACACCTTC.

The chain carries TRBV5-1 and TRBJ1-2; D might be TRBD1 (6 bases). This CDR3 contains 15 residues. CDR1 and CDR2 (germline): SGHRS, YFSETQ. V gave up 3 bases and J gave up 6 bases, with 18 bases separating them. Written as DNA, the CDR3 is TGCGCCAGCAGCTATGGCAGGGGTATGAACGATGGCTACACCTTC. This codes for CASSYGRGMNDGYTF.

With respect to this clone: The junction does not match germline at one end; this may be a read error. The rearrangement links TRBV7-7 to TRBJ2-5; possibly TRBD2 for D (7 bases). Germline values: CDR1 SSHAT, CDR2 FNYEAQ (reference sequence). The CDR3 is 16 amino acids. Here the CDR3 reads CASSLSVGGGQETQYF. The CDR3 nucleotides read TGTGCTAGCAGCTTATCGGTGGGAGGGGGTCAAGAGACCCAGTACTTC.

This sequence joins TRBV28 and TRBJ1-2, with TRBD1 identical over 8 bases. This CDR3 comprises 17 residues. J gave up 2 bases and V 2 bases, and 10 bases lay outside the gene matches. From germline, CDR1 is MDHEN and CDR2 SYDVKM. CDR3 sequence reads: CASSLTGTGLVNYGYTF. The CDR3 DNA reads as TGTGCCAGCAGTTTAACCGGGACAGGCCTTGTAAACTATGGCTACACCTTC.

The CDR3 here is CACQGAQVPDTQYF. CDR3 coding DNA: TGTGCCTGTCAGGGGGCGCAGGTCCCAGATACGCAGTATTTT. This chain joins TRBV30 and TRBJ2-3, with TRBD1 matching 8 bases. The CDR3 loop spans 14 amino acids. Germline values: CDR1 GTSNPN, CDR2 SVGIG (reference sequence). V gave up 6 bases and J gave up 4 bases; unmatched junction bases: 9.

CDR3 loop: CASSISGYGYTF. The CDR3 region has the DNA TGTGCCAGCAGCATATCAGGGTACGGCTACACCTTC. The chain recombines TRBV11-2 with TRBJ1-2, with D possibly matching TRBD1 (5 bases). This CDR3 has 12 amino acids. The V end was cut by 5 bases, the J end by 8 bases, with 12 bases between. CDR1 is SGHAT and CDR2 is FQNNGV in the germline V gene.

V usage is TRBV7-3 and J usage is TRBJ1-1; the match to TRBD1 covers 7 bases. CDR3 length: 16 amino acids. Looked up from germline, CDR1 is SGHTA and CDR2 is FQGTGA. The J segment lost 4 bases and the V segment lost 5 bases, leaving 13 bases of the junction unmatched. The CDR3, as DNA: TGTGCCAGCAGCGCCCAACAGGGGTTGTTACCCACTGAAGCTTTCTTT. Protein product: CASSAQQGLLPTEAFF.

The genes are TRBV18 and TRBJ1-6, with D maybe TRBD1 (6 bases). Trimming removed 1 base at V and 12 bases at J, with 22 bases between. This CDR3 has 17 residues. Germline V gene sequence: CDR1 KGHSH, CDR2 LQKENI. DNA for the CDR3: TGTGCCAGCTCACCACAAACTCGGACAGCAAATCCGATACCCCTCCACTTT. It yields the protein CASSPQTRTANPIPLHF.

The CDR3 bases are TGTGCCAGCAAAGATCAGGGGTGGGATGAAAAACTGTTTTTT. Its protein is CASKDQGWDEKLFF. This chain uses TRBV6-5 with TRBJ1-4, with a possible D match to TRBD1 (6 bases). The germline V gene encodes CDR1 MNHEY and CDR2 SVGAGI. The V and J ends lost 7 bases and 6 bases respectively, with 15 bases between them. There are 14 residues in the CDR3.